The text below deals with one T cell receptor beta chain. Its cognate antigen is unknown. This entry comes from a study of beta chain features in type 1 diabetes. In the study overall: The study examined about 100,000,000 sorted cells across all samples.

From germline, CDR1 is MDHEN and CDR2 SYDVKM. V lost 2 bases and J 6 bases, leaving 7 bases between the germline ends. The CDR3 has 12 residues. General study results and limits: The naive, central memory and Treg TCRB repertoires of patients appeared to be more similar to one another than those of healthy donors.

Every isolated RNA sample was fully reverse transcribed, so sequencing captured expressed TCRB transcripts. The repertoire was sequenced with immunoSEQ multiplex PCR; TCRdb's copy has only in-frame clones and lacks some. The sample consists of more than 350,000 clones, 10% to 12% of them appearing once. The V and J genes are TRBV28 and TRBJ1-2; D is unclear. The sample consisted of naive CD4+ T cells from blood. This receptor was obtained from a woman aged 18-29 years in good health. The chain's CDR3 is CASSLTRNGYTF. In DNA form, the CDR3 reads TGTGCCAGCAGTTTAACGAGAAATGGCTACACCTTC.